These 8 T cell receptor beta chains came from one sample sequenced in a study of cytomegalovirus exposure and HLA in healthy donors. The PCR had 60 Vbeta and 13 Jbeta primers. The protocol was immunoSEQ multiplex PCR, while the TCRdb copy is restricted to in-frame clones and leaves out a portion. Among about 130,000 clones listed, roughly four fifths were seen once. The material sequenced was PBMCs. All receptors derive from a man aged 30 to 39 in good health and CMV-seronegative.

This clone showed up just a few times. V and J are TRBV5-6 and TRBJ1-2; TRBD1 is a possible D gene (5 bases). Between the trimmed V and J ends, which lost 7 bases and 3 bases, there was a span of 13 bases. The CDR3 totals 13 residues. Germline V lookup: CDR1 SGHDT, CDR2 YYEEEE. The CDR3 sequence is CASCRGGDYGYTF. CDR3 nucleotides: TGTGCCAGCTGTCGGGGCGGGGACTATGGCTACACCTTC.

The chain links TRBV5-6 to TRBJ2-7, with D maybe TRBD2 (6 bases). V gave up 1 base and J gave up 2 bases, with 16 bases separating them. CDR3 length equals 16 residues. Germline V lookup: CDR1 SGHDT, CDR2 YYEEEE. The CDR3 bases are TGTGCCAGCAGCTTGCGCCCGGGCGGGGTCACCTACGAGCAGTACTTC. Amino acids: CASSLRPGGVTYEQYF.

This clone was counted only a few times. The V gene is TRBV6-1, the J gene TRBJ2-5; 9 nucleotides agree with TRBD1. The ends lost 6 bases at V and 2 bases at J; junction bases unmatched: 7. CDR3 length: 15 amino acids. Per germline, CDR1 MNHNS and CDR2 SASEGT. CDR3 sequence: CASSMMTGGQETQYF. CDR3 coding DNA: TGTGCCAGCAGCATGATGACAGGGGGACAAGAGACCCAGTACTTC.

This chain connects TRBV18 to TRBJ1-4; 7 positions agree with TRBD1. Germline V gene data show CDR1 as KGHSH and CDR2 as LQKENI. The CDR3 covers 13 residues. The junction had 2 bases not matched to a gene; V was cut back by 4 bases and J by 6 bases. This CDR3 reads CASSRGTDEKLFF. Written as DNA, the CDR3 is TGTGCCAGCTCACGAGGGACAGATGAAAAACTGTTTTTT. Full variable domain (missing parts from reference TRBV18 and TRBJ1-4): NAGVMQNPRHLVRRRGQEARLRCSPMKGHSHVYWYRQLPEEGLKFMVYLQKENIIDESGMPKERFSAEFPKEGPSILRIQQVVRGDSAAYFCASSRGTDEKLFFGSGTQLSVL.

This clone has more than one count but fewer than ten. This chain joins TRBV19 and TRBJ2-5, with 9 bases identical to TRBD1. This CDR3 region has 17 residues. Per germline, CDR1 LNHDA and CDR2 SQIVND (reference sequence). V shed 5 bases, J shed 5 bases, and the junction held 15 bases outside the gene matches. The CDR3: CASSSRFTGGEWETQYF. In nucleotides, the CDR3 is TGTGCCAGTAGTTCCCGATTTACAGGGGGCGAATGGGAGACCCAGTACTTC.

This clone has a handful of counts. The rearrangement uses TRBV7-6 and TRBJ1-1, with 7 bases matching TRBD1. Germline-derived CDR1 and CDR2 are SGHVS and FNYEAQ. The CDR3 sequence is 12 residues long. With V trimmed by 1 base and J by 10 bases, 3 bases remained unmatched. CDR3 sequence (DNA): TGTGCCAGCAGCTTAGACAGGGACAGAGCTTTCTTT. Its protein is CASSLDRDRAFF.

J is TRBJ2-1 and V is TRBV27; 8 positions agree with TRBD2. This CDR3 is 17 amino acids long. The germline CDR1 and CDR2 sequences are MNHEY and SMNVEV (reference sequence). V was clipped by 6 bases and J by 6 bases; unmatched bases: 16. DNA of the CDR3: TGTGCCAGCAGAACATGGACCGGGACTAGAGGCGCCAATGAGCAGTTCTTC. Translating gives CASRTWTGTRGANEQFF.

J is TRBJ2-3 and V is TRBV29-1, with 11 positions matching TRBD2. V dropped 4 bases and J dropped 6; count of bases not matched to a gene: 3. This CDR3 has 13 residues. The germline CDR1 and CDR2 sequences are SQVTM and ANQGSEA. CDR3 amino acids: CSVVPSGRDTQYF. CDR3 nucleotide sequence: TGCAGCGTTGTCCCTAGCGGGAGGGATACGCAGTATTTT.